Shown below are 3 T cell receptor beta chains from a single sample sequenced in a study of T cell changes during pregnancy in multiple sclerosis. Sequencing used immunoSEQ multiplex PCR; TCRdb keeps in-frame clones, though not all of them. The data show approximately 120,000 clones, 96% seen once. The sample here was peripheral blood, taken after pregnancy. The receptors originated from a female donor with multiple sclerosis, enrolled in a pregnancy study.

In this sample, this clone turned up once. The rearrangement links TRBV18 to TRBJ2-7; 9 nucleotides agree with TRBD2. The V segment lost 3 bases and the J segment 7 bases; nucleotides outside the gene matches: 13. From germline, CDR1 is KGHSH and CDR2 LQKENI. The CDR3 consists of 16 residues. CDR3 amino acids: CASSPLGAGGPREQYF. The CDR3 nucleotides are TGTGCCAGCTCACCCCTAGGGGCGGGAGGGCCGAGGGAGCAGTACTTC. The variable domain in full, with the rest retrieved from reference TRBV18 and TRBJ2-7, is NAGVMQNPRHLVRRRGQEARLRCSPMKGHSHVYWYRQLPEEGLKFMVYLQKENIIDESGMPKERFSAEFPKEGPSILRIQQVVRGDSAAYFCASSPLGAGGPREQYFGPGTRLTVT.

The chain uses TRBV5-4 and TRBJ2-1, with 8 bases identical to TRBD1. The junction had 5 bases not matched to a gene; V was cut back by 0 bases and J by 3 bases. CDR1 and CDR2 from the germline V gene are SGHNT and YYREEE (reference sequence). The CDR3 length is 16 residues. CDR3 protein: CASSLDLQGGYNEQFF. DNA for the CDR3: TGTGCCAGCAGCTTGGACTTACAGGGGGGCTACAATGAGCAGTTCTTC.

J is TRBJ2-7 and V is TRBV28; 12 nucleotides agree with TRBD2. The CDR3 has 16 amino acids. Germline CDR1 is MDHEN and CDR2 is SYDVKM. The V and J ends lost 7 bases and 3 bases, in that order; junction bases with no gene match: 10. The CDR3 coding sequence is TGTGCCAGCAACCCCCCCCGGACTAGCGGGAACTACGAGCAGTACTTC. It is translated as CASNPPRTSGNYEQYF. Drawing the rest from reference TRBV28 and TRBJ2-7, the complete variable domain is DVKVTQSSRYLVKRTGEKVFLECVQDMDHENMFWYRQDPGLGLRLIYFSYDVKMKEKGDIPEGYSVSREKKERFSLILESASTNQTSMYLCASNPPRTSGNYEQYFGPGTRLTVT.